The 15 T cell receptor beta chains below all came from one sample that was sequenced in a study of cytomegalovirus exposure and HLA in healthy donors. Primers for the PCR totalled 60 Vbeta and 13 Jbeta. Sequencing used immunoSEQ multiplex PCR; TCRdb keeps in-frame clones, though not all of them. Seen here are 100,000 to 150,000 clones, just under 75% observed once, and the top ten hold less than 5%. Source material: PBMCs. The receptors originated from a man aged 60 to 69 in good health and CMV-seropositive.

The V call is TRBV30, the J call TRBJ2-2, with no clear D. The CDR3 length is 14 residues. Germline CDR1 is GTSNPN and CDR2 is SVGIG (reference sequence). V gave up 0 bases and J gave up 1 base, with 6 bases separating them. In DNA, the CDR3 is TGTGCCTGGAGTGTTCTAGTGAACACCGGGGAGCTGTTTTTT. This translates into CAWSVLVNTGELFF.

The J gene is TRBJ1-1, the V gene TRBV5-8; tentative D call: TRBD1 (6 bases). V was shortened by 4 bases and J by 0 bases, with 10 bases between the two germline ends. This CDR3 spans 14 amino acids. CDR1 SGHTS and CDR2 YDEGEE come from the germline V gene. CDR3: CASSLGHLNTEAFF. Here the CDR3 DNA reads TGTGCCAGCAGCCTGGGACACTTGAACACTGAAGCTTTCTTT.

This chain connects TRBV13 to TRBJ2-3; a weak D match, TRBD2 (5 bases). In germline, CDR1 is PRHDT, CDR2 FYEKMQ (reference sequence). The CDR3 spans 18 residues. Trimming removed 1 base from V and 0 bases from J, with 17 bases in between. CDR3 protein: CASSLDLLGSDSTDTQYF. The CDR3 DNA follows: TGTGCCAGCAGCTTAGACCTATTGGGGAGTGACAGCACAGATACGCAGTATTTT.

This clone was recorded a few times. The chain combines TRBV19 with TRBJ2-1; TRBD1 matches 7 bases. The germline CDR1 and CDR2 sequences are LNHDA and SQIVND (reference sequence). There are 13 residues in the CDR3. The V segment lost 5 bases and the J segment 5 bases; nucleotides outside the gene matches: 3. CDR3 loop: CASSGTADNEQFF. The CDR3 nucleotides read TGTGCCAGTAGTGGGACAGCCGACAATGAGCAGTTCTTC.

This chain links TRBV28 with TRBJ1-6, with D possibly TRBD1 on 6 matching bases. CDR3 length: 17 amino acids. CDR1 MDHEN and CDR2 SYDVKM come from the germline V gene. V gave up 6 bases and J gave up 0 bases, with 15 bases separating them. CDR3 in DNA: TGTGCCAGCAGATCGACAGGCCAAAGCTCCTATAATTCACCCCTCCACTTT. Protein: CASRSTGQSSYNSPLHF.

With respect to this clone: At one end the junction does not follow the germline gene, possibly because of a read error. The rearrangement links TRBV11-3 to TRBJ2-2; a possible D gene is TRBD2 (6 bases). This CDR3 has 14 amino acids. CDR1 and CDR2 (germline): SGHNT, YENEEA. This CDR3 is CASSPQDAAGGLFF. CDR3 in DNA: TGTGCCAGCAGCCCGCAAGACGCGGCCGGGGGGCTGTTTTTT.

V is TRBV5-1 and J is TRBJ2-1, with D maybe TRBD1 (5 bases). CDR1 and CDR2 (germline): SGHRS, YFSETQ. The CDR3 runs 13 residues. Trimming left V 3 bases short and J 4 bases short, with 8 bases between. This CDR3 is CASSSDSYNEQFF. DNA of the CDR3: TGCGCCAGCAGCTCTGACAGTTACAATGAGCAGTTCTTC.

This clone came up a few times. The chain carries TRBV9 and TRBJ1-2, with 11 positions matching TRBD1. Per the germline V gene, CDR1 is SGDLS and CDR2 is YYNGEE. V dropped 2 bases and J dropped 6; count of bases not matched to a gene: 9. The CDR3 spans 16 residues. The DNA for the CDR3 is TGTGCCAGCAGCGTTTTAGGGACAGGGGGAGTTGATGGCTACACCTTC. It translates to CASSVLGTGGVDGYTF.

This sequence joins TRBV5-1 and TRBJ2-1; possibly TRBD1 for D (5 bases). This CDR3 has 14 residues. Trimming took off 7 bases at V and 3 bases at J, with 14 bases between the two ends. From germline, CDR1 is SGHRS and CDR2 YFSETQ. The CDR3 bases are TGCGCCAGCGCTAGGGGAACTGTCTACAATGAGCAGTTCTTC. This encodes CASARGTVYNEQFF.

The chain has TRBV6-5 and TRBJ1-1; 9 bases map to TRBD1. CDR1 and CDR2 from the germline V gene are MNHEY and SVGAGI. Trimming took 2 bases from V and 3 from J; bases not matched to a gene: 7. The CDR3 contains 16 residues. Here the CDR3 DNA reads TGTGCCAGCAGTTACACCAGACAGGGGGGGGACACTGAAGCTTTCTTT. It encodes CASSYTRQGGDTEAFF.

The chain is built from TRBV28 and TRBJ1-5; 7 bases map to TRBD1. This CDR3 comprises 15 residues. The junction had 8 bases not matched to a gene; V was cut back by 5 bases and J by 4 bases. In germline, CDR1 is MDHEN, CDR2 SYDVKM. The CDR3 nucleotides read TGTGCCAGCAGTCCTACAGGGGAAGGAAATCAGCCCCAGCATTTT. Protein product: CASSPTGEGNQPQHF.

This rearrangement joins TRBV28 to TRBJ2-7, with 7 bases that match TRBD2. Trimming at V came to 7 bases and at J to 6 bases, leaving 3 bases not matched to a gene. The CDR3 contains 11 residues. Germline CDR1 MDHEN, CDR2 SYDVKM. As DNA, the CDR3 is TGTGCCAGCACCCGGGGGGTCGAGCAGTACTTC. Its protein is CASTRGVEQYF.

CDR3 region: CASSNEIIRGELFF. The CDR3 DNA follows: TGTGCCAGCAGCAACGAGATAATTCGCGGGGAGCTGTTTTTT. The genes are TRBV7-6 and TRBJ2-2; D ambiguous. Looked up from germline, CDR1 is SGHVS and CDR2 is FNYEAQ. V lost 5 bases to trimming and J lost 7 bases, with 14 bases between them. This CDR3 is 14 amino acids long.

This clone occurred once. This sequence joins TRBV6-5 and TRBJ1-3, with no clear D. The CDR3 runs 14 residues. Trimming took off 5 bases at V and 0 bases at J, with 8 bases between the two ends. The germline CDR1 and CDR2 sequences are MNHEY and SVGAGI. CDR3 nucleotide sequence: TGTGCCAGCAGTCCACTTCACTCTGGAAACACCATATATTTT. Translating gives CASSPLHSGNTIYF.

The V and J genes are TRBV5-4 and TRBJ1-3, with D possibly being TRBD1 (5 bases). This CDR3 spans 16 amino acids. CDR1 SGHNT and CDR2 YYREEE come from the germline V gene (reference sequence). V dropped 1 base and J dropped 0 bases, with 11 bases sitting between them. This CDR3 reads CASSLNQGLSGNTIYF. As DNA, the CDR3 is TGTGCCAGCAGCTTGAACCAGGGCCTCTCTGGAAACACCATATATTTT.